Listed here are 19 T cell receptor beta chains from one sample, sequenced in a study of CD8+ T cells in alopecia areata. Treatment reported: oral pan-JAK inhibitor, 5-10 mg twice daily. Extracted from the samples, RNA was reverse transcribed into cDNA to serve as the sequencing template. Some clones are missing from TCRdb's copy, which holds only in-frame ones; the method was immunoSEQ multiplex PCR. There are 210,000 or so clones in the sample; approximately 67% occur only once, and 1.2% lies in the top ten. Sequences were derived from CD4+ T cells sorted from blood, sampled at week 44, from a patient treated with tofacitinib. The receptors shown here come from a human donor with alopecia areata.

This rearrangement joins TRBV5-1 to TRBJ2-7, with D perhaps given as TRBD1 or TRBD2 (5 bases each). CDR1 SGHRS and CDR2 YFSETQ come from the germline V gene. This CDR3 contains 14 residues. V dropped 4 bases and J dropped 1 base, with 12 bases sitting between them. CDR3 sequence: CASSLGPPSYEQYF. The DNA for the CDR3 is TGCGCCAGCAGCCTGGGACCGCCGTCCTACGAGCAGTACTTC. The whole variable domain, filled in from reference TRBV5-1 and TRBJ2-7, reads KAGVTQTPRYLIKTRGQQVTLSCSPISGHRSVSWYQQTPGQGLQFLFEYFSETQRNKGNFPGRFSGRQFSNSRSEMNVSTLELGDSALYLCASSLGPPSYEQYFGPGTRLTVT.

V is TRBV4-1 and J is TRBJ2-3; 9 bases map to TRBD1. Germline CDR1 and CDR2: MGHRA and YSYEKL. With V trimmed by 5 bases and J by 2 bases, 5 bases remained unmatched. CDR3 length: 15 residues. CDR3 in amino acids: CASSWGQGVTDTQYF. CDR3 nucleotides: TGCGCCAGCAGCTGGGGACAGGGCGTCACAGATACGCAGTATTTT.

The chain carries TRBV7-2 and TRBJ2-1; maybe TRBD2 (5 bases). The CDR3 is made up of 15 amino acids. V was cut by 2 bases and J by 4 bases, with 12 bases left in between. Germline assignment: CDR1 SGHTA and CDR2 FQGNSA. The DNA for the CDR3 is TGTGCCAGCAGCTTAAGGAGGCCTCTTTACAATGAGCAGTTCTTC. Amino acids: CASSLRRPLYNEQFF.

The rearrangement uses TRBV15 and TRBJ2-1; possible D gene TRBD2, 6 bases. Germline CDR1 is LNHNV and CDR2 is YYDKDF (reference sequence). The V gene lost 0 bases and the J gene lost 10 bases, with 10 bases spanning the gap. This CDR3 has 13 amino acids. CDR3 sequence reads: CATSREGGHEQFF. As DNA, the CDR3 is TGTGCCACCAGCAGAGAAGGAGGGCACGAGCAGTTCTTC.

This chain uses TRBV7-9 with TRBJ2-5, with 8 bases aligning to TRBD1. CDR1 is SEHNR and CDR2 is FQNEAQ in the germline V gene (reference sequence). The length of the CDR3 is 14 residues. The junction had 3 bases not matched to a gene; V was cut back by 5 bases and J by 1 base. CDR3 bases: TGTGCCAGCAGCCAGGGACAGGTCCAAGAGACCCAGTACTTC. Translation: CASSQGQVQETQYF.

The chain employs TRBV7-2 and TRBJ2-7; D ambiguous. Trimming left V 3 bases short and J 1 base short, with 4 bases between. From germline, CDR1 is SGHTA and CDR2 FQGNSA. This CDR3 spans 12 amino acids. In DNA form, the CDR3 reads TGTGCCAGCAGCTTCCAATCCTACGAGCAGTACTTC. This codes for CASSFQSYEQYF.

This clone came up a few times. The CDR3 bases are TGTGCCAGTAAAAGGGCGGCCGGGGCGGCCGGGGAGCTGTTTTTT. Translation gives CASKRAAGAAGELFF. This rearrangement joins TRBV2 to TRBJ2-2; D might be TRBD1 or TRBD2, each matching 5 bases. Trimming left V 9 bases short and J 6 bases short, with 20 bases between. The CDR3 extends over 15 amino acids. Per the germline V gene, CDR1 is SNHLY and CDR2 is FYNNEI. The entire variable domain, with the rest obtained from reference TRBV2 and TRBJ2-2, is as follows: EPEVTQTPSHQVTQMGQEVILRCVPISNHLYFYWYRQILGQKVEFLVSFYNNEISEKSEIFDDQFSVERPDGSNFTLKIRSTKLEDSAMYFCASKRAAGAAGELFFGEGSRLTVL.

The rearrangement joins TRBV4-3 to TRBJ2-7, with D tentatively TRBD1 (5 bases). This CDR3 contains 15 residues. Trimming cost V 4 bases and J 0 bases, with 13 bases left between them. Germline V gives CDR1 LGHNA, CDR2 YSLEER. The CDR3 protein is CASSPGQGSSYEQYF. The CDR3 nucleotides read TGCGCCAGCAGCCCGGGCCAGGGTTCCTCCTACGAGCAGTACTTC.

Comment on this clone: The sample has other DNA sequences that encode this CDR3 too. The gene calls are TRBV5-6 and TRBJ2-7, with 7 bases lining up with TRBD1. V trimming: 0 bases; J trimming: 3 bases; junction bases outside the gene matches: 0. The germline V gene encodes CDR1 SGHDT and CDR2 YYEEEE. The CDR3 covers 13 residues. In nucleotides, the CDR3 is TGTGCCAGCAGCTTGGACAGGGGCTACGAGCAGTACTTC. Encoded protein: CASSLDRGYEQYF.

The CDR3 sequence is CASSQDRGGASDTQYF. In DNA form, the CDR3 reads TGCGCCAGCAGCCAAGATAGGGGGGGGGCATCAGATACGCAGTATTTT. The chain links TRBV4-3 to TRBJ2-3, with TRBD2 as a possible D gene (7 bases). The germline V gene has CDR1 LGHNA and CDR2 YSLEER. The CDR3 is made up of 16 amino acids. Trimming pared 0 bases from V and 4 bases from J, leaving 14 bases between.

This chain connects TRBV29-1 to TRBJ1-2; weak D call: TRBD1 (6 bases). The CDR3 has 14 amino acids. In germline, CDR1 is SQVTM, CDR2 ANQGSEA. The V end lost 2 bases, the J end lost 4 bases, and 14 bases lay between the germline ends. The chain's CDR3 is CSVEPSGTLYGYTF. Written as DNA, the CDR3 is TGCAGCGTTGAACCATCCGGGACACTCTATGGCTACACCTTC.

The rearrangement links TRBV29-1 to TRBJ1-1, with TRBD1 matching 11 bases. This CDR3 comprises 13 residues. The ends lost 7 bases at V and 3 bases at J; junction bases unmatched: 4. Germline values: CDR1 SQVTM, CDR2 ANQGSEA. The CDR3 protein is CSAGTGGDTEAFF. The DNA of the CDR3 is TGCAGCGCTGGGACAGGGGGGGACACTGAAGCTTTCTTT. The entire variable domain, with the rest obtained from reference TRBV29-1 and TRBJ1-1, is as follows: SAVISQKPSRDICQRGTSLTIQCQVDSQVTMMFWYRQQPGQSLTLIATANQGSEATYESGFVIDKFPISRPNLTFSTLTVSNMSPEDSSIYLCSAGTGGDTEAFFGQGTRLTVV.

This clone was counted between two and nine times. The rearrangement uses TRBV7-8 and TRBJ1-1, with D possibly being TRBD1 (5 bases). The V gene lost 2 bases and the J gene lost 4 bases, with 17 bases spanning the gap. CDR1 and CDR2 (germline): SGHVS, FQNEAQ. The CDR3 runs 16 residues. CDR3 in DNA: TGTGCCAGCAGCTTACTAGGGCTTTCGGGGACCACTGAAGCTTTCTTT. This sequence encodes CASSLLGLSGTTEAFF. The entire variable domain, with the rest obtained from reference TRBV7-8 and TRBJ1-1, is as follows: GAGVSQSPRYKVAKRGQDVALRCDPISGHVSLFWYQQALGQGPEFLTYFQNEAQLDKSGLPSDRFFAERPEGSVSTLKIQRTQQEDSAVYLCASSLLGLSGTTEAFFGQGTRLTVV.

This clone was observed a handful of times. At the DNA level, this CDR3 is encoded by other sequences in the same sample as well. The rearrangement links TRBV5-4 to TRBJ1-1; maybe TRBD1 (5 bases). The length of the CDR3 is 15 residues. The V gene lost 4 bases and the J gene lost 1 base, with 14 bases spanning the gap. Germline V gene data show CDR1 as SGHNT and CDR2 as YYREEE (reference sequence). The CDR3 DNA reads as TGTGCCAGCAGCCCCCGGGGTGGGGGGAACACTGAAGCTTTCTTT. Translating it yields CASSPRGGGNTEAFF.

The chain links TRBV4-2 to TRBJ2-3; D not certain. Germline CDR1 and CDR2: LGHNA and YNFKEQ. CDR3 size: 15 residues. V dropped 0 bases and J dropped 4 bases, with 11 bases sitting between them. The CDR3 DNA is TGTGCCAGCAGCCAAGACGGCGAGGTTTCAGATACGCAGTATTTT. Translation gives CASSQDGEVSDTQYF.

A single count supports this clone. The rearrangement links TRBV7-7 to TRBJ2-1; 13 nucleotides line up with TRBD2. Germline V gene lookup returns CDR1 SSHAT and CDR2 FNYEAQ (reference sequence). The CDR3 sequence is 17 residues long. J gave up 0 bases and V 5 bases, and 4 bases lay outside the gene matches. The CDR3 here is CASSPTSGGASYNEQFF. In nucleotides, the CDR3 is TGTGCCAGCAGCCCAACTAGCGGGGGGGCCTCCTACAATGAGCAGTTCTTC.

As DNA, the CDR3 is TGTGCCAGCAGCGAAACAGGGGTAAATCAGCCCCAGCATTTT. This translates into CASSETGVNQPQHF. The chain has TRBV9 and TRBJ1-5, with TRBD1 identical over 7 bases. The CDR3 contains 14 residues. Germline CDR1 SGDLS, CDR2 YYNGEE. J lost 4 bases, V lost 3 bases, and 4 bases had no gene match.

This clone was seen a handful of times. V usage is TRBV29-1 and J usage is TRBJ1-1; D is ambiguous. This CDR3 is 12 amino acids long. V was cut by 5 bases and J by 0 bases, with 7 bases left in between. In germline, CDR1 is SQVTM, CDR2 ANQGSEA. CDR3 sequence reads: CSVQFLNTEAFF. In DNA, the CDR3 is TGCAGCGTTCAATTTTTGAACACTGAAGCTTTCTTT.

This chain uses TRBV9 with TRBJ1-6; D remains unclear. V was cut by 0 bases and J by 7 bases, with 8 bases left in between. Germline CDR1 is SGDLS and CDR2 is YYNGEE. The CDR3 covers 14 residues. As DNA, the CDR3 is TGTGCCAGCAGCGTAGATGTCGGGAATTCACCCCTCCACTTT. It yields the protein CASSVDVGNSPLHF. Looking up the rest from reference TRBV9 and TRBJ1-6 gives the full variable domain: DSGVTQTPKHLITATGQRVTLRCSPRSGDLSVYWYQQSLDQGLQFLIQYYNGEERAKGNILERFSAQQFPDLHSELNLSSLELGDSALYFCASSVDVGNSPLHFGNGTRLTVT.